This T cell receptor (beta chain) came from a study of quantifying T cell responses using KT2 cells. At the level of the study: cDNA was made from DNase-treated RNA using alpha and beta constant primers.

A single-stranded UMI oligo with SP2 sequence was ligated to cDNA 3' ends. An equimolar mix of RC1.1 and RC1.2 primed the beta chain across TRBC1 and TRBC2. MiXCR, run by TCRdb on the UMI-ligation and nested PCR reads, gives a single entry per CDR3 protein. The sample gives tens of thousands of distinct CDR3 sequences, approximately 13% of which show up once; about 9.5% is in the top ten. V was trimmed by 0 bases and J by 2 bases, leaving 5 bases between them. The germline CDR1 and CDR2 sequences are SGDLS and YYNGEE. This CDR3 has 13 amino acids. This clonotype turned up a few times. This receptor was taken from a human donor. The sequenced sample was PBMCs spiked with cells of the T cell clone KT2. The genes are TRBV9 and TRBJ2-5; D is uncertain. The CDR3 nucleotides are TGTGCCAGCAGCGTAGCGCAGCAAGAGACCCAGTACTTC. Its translation is CASSVAQQETQYF.